The entry below gives a single T cell receptor (beta chain) sequence along with its context. The repertoire was sequenced with immunoSEQ multiplex PCR; TCRdb's copy has only in-frame clones and lacks some. The table has about 40,000 clones, around 94% seen once. This entry comes from a study of T cell changes during pregnancy in multiple sclerosis. The germline V gene encodes CDR1 LNHNV and CDR2 YYDKDF (reference sequence). The CDR3 extends over 14 amino acids. V gave up 8 bases and J gave up 7 bases, with 20 bases separating them. This chain uses TRBV15 with TRBJ1-2; no clear D gene. This sample comprised peripheral blood, obtained in the third trimester of pregnancy. The receptor was derived from a female donor with multiple sclerosis, enrolled in a pregnancy study. The CDR3 DNA follows: TGTGCCACCTCTACGGGAACCATTCTGGGTGGCTACACCTTC. Translated, it gives CATSTGTILGGYTF.